These 5 T cell receptor beta chains originate from one sample sequenced in a study of Tregs in tolerant kidney transplant recipients. The repertoire was sequenced with immunoSEQ multiplex PCR; TCRdb's copy has only in-frame clones and lacks some. The data hold 50,000 to 65,000 clones, with around 87% observed a single time. The nonmyeloablative bone marrow transplants came from related graft donors, with transient mixed chimerism. The source was CD4+ T cells from blood (PBMCs), collected 6 months after the transplant. The receptors here all came from a human patient who received a combined kidney and bone marrow transplant. The T cells may partly be graft donor cells.

This rearrangement joins TRBV28 to TRBJ2-1; maybe TRBD1 (6 bases). V shed 3 bases and J shed 4 bases, with 7 bases lying between them. From germline, CDR1 is MDHEN and CDR2 SYDVKM. The length of the CDR3 is 13 residues. The CDR3: CASSFTGYNEQFF. CDR3 in DNA: TGTGCCAGCAGTTTTACAGGGTACAATGAGCAGTTCTTC.

The rearrangement joins TRBV21-1 to TRBJ2-7; the table calls TRBD2, which could not be checked here. TRBV21-1 is shown as a pseudogene. The CDR3 is 21 amino acids. The CDR3: CASSKEVEDSGTSAFLYEQYF. The DNA for the CDR3 is TGTGCCAGCAGCAAAGAGGTAGAAGACTCCGGGACTAGCGCCTTTCTGTACGAGCAGTACTTC.

The chain joins TRBV27 to TRBJ1-1; TRBD1 matches at 7 bases. The ends lost 0 bases at V and 6 bases at J; junction bases unmatched: 7. There are 15 residues in the CDR3. The germline V gene encodes CDR1 MNHEY and CDR2 SMNVEV (reference sequence). The CDR3 protein is CASSLSRYRGPEAFF. The CDR3 DNA reads as TGTGCCAGCAGTTTATCGCGCTACAGGGGTCCTGAAGCTTTCTTT.

CDR3 amino acids: CASSQIWTRIYNEQFF. As DNA, the CDR3 is TGCGCCAGCAGCCAAATTTGGACTAGAATATACAATGAGCAGTTCTTC. The chain has TRBV4-3 and TRBJ2-1; 7 nucleotides agree with TRBD2. With 2 bases clipped from V and 4 bases from J, the junction kept 8 bases outside the gene matches. The length of the CDR3 is 16 residues. Per germline, CDR1 LGHNA and CDR2 YSLEER.

The V call is TRBV28, the J call TRBJ1-2; TRBD1 agrees at 9 bases. In germline, CDR1 is MDHEN, CDR2 SYDVKM. Germline trimming cut 7 bases from V and 2 bases from J; bases unmatched to any gene: 5. The CDR3 has 14 amino acids. The CDR3 DNA is TGTGCCAGCATCTTGGACAGGGGAAACTATGGCTACACCTTC. It encodes CASILDRGNYGYTF.